The 23 T cell receptor beta chains reported below all come from one sample, sequenced in a study of T cells in Graves' hyperthyroidism and ophthalmopathy. The CDR3 regions of TCR beta were amplified from RNA transcripts. HTBI primers were employed in a first-round RT-PCR of the TCR CDR3. TCRdb redid the calling of the multiplex PCR reads with MiXCR, one entry per CDR3 protein. Of 650,000 to 750,000 distinct CDR3 sequences listed, 14% were seen once; the top ten hold 9.5% to 13%. Sequenced sample: blood. All receptors come from a woman between 18 and 29 years old with Graves' hyperthyroidism.

This chain uses TRBV7-9 with TRBJ2-7, with D perhaps given as TRBD1 or TRBD2 (5 bases each). Germline V gene sequence: CDR1 SEHNR, CDR2 FQNEAQ (reference sequence). The V end lost 5 bases, the J end lost 5 bases, and 13 bases lay between the germline ends. The CDR3 contains 13 residues. The CDR3 DNA reads as TGTGCCAGCAGCGCCCAGGGAGTGCACGAGCAGTACTTC. Translation: CASSAQGVHEQYF.

This clonotype appeared many times. The rearrangement joins TRBV5-1 to TRBJ2-1; D may be TRBD1 (5 bases). Trimming took off 0 bases at V and 8 bases at J, with 12 bases between the two ends. The CDR3 is 14 amino acids. CDR1 SGHRS and CDR2 YFSETQ come from the germline V gene. In DNA, the CDR3 is TGCGCCAGCAGCTTGGTATCGATACAGGATGAGCAGTTCTTC. It specifies CASSLVSIQDEQFF. Using reference TRBV5-1 and TRBJ2-1 for the parts outside the CDR3, the full variable domain is KAGVTQTPRYLIKTRGQQVTLSCSPISGHRSVSWYQQTPGQGLQFLFEYFSETQRNKGNFPGRFSGRQFSNSRSEMNVSTLELGDSALYLCASSLVSIQDEQFFGPGTRLTVL.

The chain uses TRBV7-2 and TRBJ2-6; weak D call: TRBD2 (5 bases). The CDR3 is 13 residues long. Germline V lookup: CDR1 SGHTA, CDR2 FQGNSA. Trimming shortened V by 8 bases and J by 2 bases, and 7 bases separated the two germline ends. The CDR3 spells CASGRPGANVLTF. CDR3 nucleotide sequence: TGTGCCAGCGGGAGACCTGGGGCCAACGTCCTGACTTTC.

The genes are TRBV10-3 and TRBJ2-3; TRBD1 aligns across 10 bases. This CDR3 has 21 amino acids. V was pared by 5 bases and J by 2 bases, with 22 bases of the junction left unmatched. Germline CDR1 is ENHRY and CDR2 is SYGVKD. The CDR3 DNA reads TGTGCCATCAGTTTCATCACCGGGACAGGGGACTCCAGTCATGTCACAGATACGCAGTATTTT. The encoded protein is CAISFITGTGDSSHVTDTQYF.

J is TRBJ1-1 and V is TRBV3-1; 8 bases agree with TRBD1. This CDR3 comprises 18 residues. V lost 1 base to trimming and J lost 3 bases; unmatched junction nucleotides: 13. Germline V lookup: CDR1 LGHDT, CDR2 YNNKEL (reference sequence). CDR3 residues: CASSQGSPRTGPYTEAFF. CDR3 sequence (DNA): TGTGCCAGCAGCCAAGGGTCCCCCCGGACAGGGCCTTACACTGAAGCTTTCTTT.

This chain joins TRBV5-1 and TRBJ2-3; 11 bases are shared with TRBD2. Germline trimming cut 6 bases from V and 5 bases from J; bases unmatched to any gene: 5. Per the germline V gene, CDR1 is SGHRS and CDR2 is YFSETQ. There are 14 residues in the CDR3. As DNA, the CDR3 is TGCGCCAGCAATAGCGGGAGGGCAGAAGATACGCAGTATTTT. Translated: CASNSGRAEDTQYF.

This rearrangement joins TRBV9 to TRBJ1-2; 7 bases align to TRBD1. The CDR3 extends over 13 amino acids. From germline, CDR1 is SGDLS and CDR2 YYNGEE. Unmatched junction bases numbered 4, after V lost 3 bases and J lost 5 bases. This CDR3 is CASSEQGWYGYTF. The DNA for the CDR3 is TGTGCCAGCAGCGAACAGGGGTGGTATGGCTACACCTTC.

This chain joins TRBV4-3 and TRBJ1-4; D ambiguous. The CDR3 runs 13 residues. V shed 0 bases and J shed 7 bases, with 6 bases lying between them. The germline CDR1 and CDR2 sequences are LGHNA and YSLEER. CDR3 coding DNA: TGCGCCAGCAGCCAAGAGTTCTCTGAAAAACTGTTTTTT. Amino acid sequence: CASSQEFSEKLFF.

This clonotype has only a few counts. V is TRBV4-1 and J is TRBJ1-2, with D possibly TRBD1 on 5 matching bases. V lost 2 bases, J lost 7 bases, and 17 bases lay in between. This CDR3 contains 15 residues. Germline V gene sequence: CDR1 MGHRA, CDR2 YSYEKL. CDR3 DNA sequence: TGCGCCAGCAGCCAACCCCGGCAGGGTAGCCGTGGCTACACCTTC. This gives the protein CASSQPRQGSRGYTF.

Many counts were recorded for this clonotype. The V and J genes are TRBV3-1 and TRBJ1-6, with 10 bases fitting TRBD1. This CDR3 is built from 15 residues. Trimming cost V 3 bases and J 10 bases; bases outside gene matches: 6. Germline V gene lookup returns CDR1 LGHDT and CDR2 YNNKEL (reference sequence). DNA of the CDR3: TGTGCCAGCAGCCAGACAGGGGGCTTCGAGTCACCCCTCCACTTT. It yields the protein CASSQTGGFESPLHF.

This chain joins TRBV19 and TRBJ1-5; TRBD1 matches at 12 bases. CDR3 length: 16 amino acids. The germline CDR1 and CDR2 sequences are LNHDA and SQIVND (reference sequence). The V gene end was trimmed by 5 bases and the J gene end by 6 bases; junction bases not matched to a gene: 8. The CDR3 loop is CASSPRDRGRSQPQHF. CDR3 nucleotide sequence: TGTGCCAGTAGTCCCAGGGACAGGGGGCGAAGTCAGCCCCAGCATTTT.

This clonotype appeared many times. The V call is TRBV7-9, the J call TRBJ2-1; no clear D. V was trimmed by 5 bases and J by 8 bases, leaving 10 bases between them. CDR3 length: 12 residues. The V gene's germline CDR1 is SEHNR and CDR2 FQNEAQ (reference sequence). CDR3 sequence: CASSLGSYEQFF. As DNA, the CDR3 is TGTGCCAGCAGCCTGGGCAGTTATGAGCAGTTCTTC.

There are a few counts of this clonotype. The chain employs TRBV4-3 and TRBJ1-3, with D perhaps TRBD1 (5 bases). Germline assignment: CDR1 LGHNA and CDR2 YSLEER. The CDR3 extends over 14 amino acids. Trimming cost V 4 bases and J 8 bases, with 15 bases left between them. CDR3 region: CASSPDTATDTIYF. CDR3 nucleotide sequence: TGCGCCAGCAGCCCGGACACGGCCACAGACACCATATATTTT.

This clonotype showed up many times. The J gene is TRBJ1-5, the V gene TRBV12-3 or TRBV12-4; possible D gene TRBD1, 6 bases. With 9 bases removed from V and 5 bases from J, the gap between germline ends came to 20 bases. The CDR3 runs 15 residues. The CDR3: CASGSRRGIDQPQHF. The CDR3 DNA sequence: TGTGCCAGTGGGTCCCGTAGGGGGATAGATCAGCCCCAGCATTTT.

Note on this clonotype: This may arise from a read error, as a much more abundant clone is one base away. The chain uses TRBV6-1 and TRBJ2-7, with D perhaps given as TRBD1 or TRBD2 (5 bases each). The ends were cut back, 3 bases at V and 2 bases at J, with 11 bases in the middle. The germline gives CDR1 MNHNS, CDR2 SASEGT. The CDR3 length is 14 residues. The CDR3 DNA sequence: TGTGCCAGCAGTGAGTCAGTGGGGGCCTACGAGCAGTACTTC. Translating it yields CASSESVGAYEQYF.

This chain links TRBV4-2 with TRBJ1-6, with 7 positions matching TRBD1. With 0 bases clipped from V and 7 bases from J, the junction kept 3 bases outside the gene matches. The CDR3 extends over 15 amino acids. The germline gives CDR1 LGHNA, CDR2 YNFKEQ. The DNA for the CDR3 is TGTGCCAGCAGCCAAGAGGGGACAGTCAATTCACCCCTCCACTTT. Protein sequence: CASSQEGTVNSPLHF.

This clonotype was seen only a few times. Being one base from a much bigger clone, this may be a read error. The chain uses TRBV28 and TRBJ2-1; 13 bases are shared with TRBD2. The germline CDR1 and CDR2 sequences are MDHEN and SYDVKM. The CDR3 covers 16 residues. The CDR3 protein is CASNPLGLAGDNGQFF. CDR3 sequence (DNA): TGTGCCAGCAACCCCTTAGGACTAGCGGGAGACAATGGGCAGTTCTTC.

The chain is built from TRBV6-4 and TRBJ1-1, with TRBD1 matching over 9 bases. The V segment lost 4 bases and the J segment 7 bases; nucleotides outside the gene matches: 4. Germline V gene sequence: CDR1 MRHNA, CDR2 SNTAGT. This CDR3 is 13 amino acids long. CDR3 sequence reads: CASSAGQGFEAFF. CDR3 DNA: TGTGCCAGCAGTGCGGGACAGGGATTTGAAGCTTTCTTT.

The chain joins TRBV19 to TRBJ2-7; tentative D call: TRBD2 (7 bases). V lost 11 bases and J lost 4, with 15 bases in between. Germline V gene sequence: CDR1 LNHDA, CDR2 SQIVND (reference sequence). This CDR3 has 12 amino acids. The CDR3 nucleotides are TGTGCCGGGGGGGCCGGAGAGTACGAGCAGTACTTC. Translating it yields CAGGAGEYEQYF.

The J gene is TRBJ1-3, the V gene TRBV6-2 or TRBV6-3; 10 positions agree with TRBD1. The V gene end was trimmed by 5 bases and the J gene end by 6 bases; junction bases not matched to a gene: 4. CDR1 and CDR2 from the germline V gene are MNHEY and SVGEGT. This CDR3 region has 14 residues. CDR3 nucleotides: TGTGCCAGCAGTGCAGACAGGGGGCTAAACACCATATATTTT. It codes for CASSADRGLNTIYF.

The genes are TRBV28 and TRBJ2-7, with D possibly matching TRBD2 (5 bases). Germline V gene lookup returns CDR1 MDHEN and CDR2 SYDVKM. The ends were cut back, 5 bases at V and 1 base at J, with 12 bases in the middle. This CDR3 is built from 14 residues. CDR3 nucleotide sequence: TGTGCCAGCAGTGGGAGTATTATATCCTACGAGCAGTACTTC. Translating it yields CASSGSIISYEQYF.

The V gene is TRBV29-1, the J gene TRBJ2-5; 9 bases align to TRBD1. The V gene's germline CDR1 is SQVTM and CDR2 ANQGSEA. The CDR3 totals 13 residues. V shed 7 bases, J shed 2 bases, and the junction held 5 bases outside the gene matches. CDR3 region: CSGDREGQETQYF. In DNA, the CDR3 is TGCAGCGGGGACAGGGAGGGTCAAGAGACCCAGTACTTC.

This clonotype was observed at least ten times. The chain links TRBV3-1 to TRBJ2-1; D is possibly TRBD2 (5 bases). Germline values: CDR1 LGHDT, CDR2 YNNKEL (reference sequence). This CDR3 contains 14 residues. V lost 10 bases to trimming and J lost 6 bases, with 19 bases between them. As DNA, the CDR3 is TGTGCCACCTCGAGAAGAGAGCGGATCAATGAGCAGTTCTTC. Its translation: CATSRRERINEQFF.